The 25 T cell receptor beta chains reported below all come from one sample, sequenced in a study of Ad26.COV2.S vaccination and SARS-CoV-2 variants. This table comes from immunoSEQ multiplex PCR, and its TCRdb copy is limited to in-frame clones, with some not included. This repertoire shows 43,000 or so clones, around 83% found once; its top ten account for around 47%. The starting material was peripheral blood, obtained after recovery from COVID-19. The receptors originated from a human donor who had recovered from COVID-19.

V usage is TRBV5-8 and J usage is TRBJ2-1; D is possibly TRBD1 (5 bases). The CDR3 covers 16 residues. The V end was cut by 1 base, the J end by 7 bases, with 18 bases between. CDR1 is SGHTS and CDR2 is YDEGEE in the germline V gene. DNA for the CDR3: TGTGCCAGCAGCTTGACAGGTGATTCATTGAGGAATGAGCAGTTCTTC. Protein sequence: CASSLTGDSLRNEQFF.

The V gene is TRBV4-2, the J gene TRBJ1-1; unclear D gene. This CDR3 region has 14 residues. Germline CDR1 is LGHNA and CDR2 is YNFKEQ. Trimming removed 5 bases at V and 3 bases at J, with 13 bases between. The CDR3: CASSERVGDTEAFF. CDR3 sequence (DNA): TGTGCCAGCAGCGAGAGGGTTGGGGACACTGAAGCTTTCTTT.

CDR3 in amino acids: CASRLTGAGELFF. The CDR3 bases are TGTGCCAGCAGATTGACAGGGGCCGGGGAGCTGTTTTTT. This chain uses TRBV5-6 with TRBJ2-2; 8 nucleotides agree with TRBD1. CDR3 length equals 13 residues. V gave up 5 bases and J gave up 6 bases; unmatched junction bases: 3. Germline V CDR1 and CDR2: SGHDT, YYEEEE. Drawing the rest from reference TRBV5-6 and TRBJ2-2, the complete variable domain is DAGVTQSPTHLIKTRGQQVTLRCSPKSGHDTVSWYQQALGQGPQFIFQYYEEEERQRGNFPDRFSGHQFPNYSSELNVNALLLGDSALYLCASRLTGAGELFFGEGSRLTVL.

The gene calls are TRBV11-1 and TRBJ2-1, with D unresolved. V was clipped by 5 bases and J by 5 bases, with 19 bases between them. CDR1 SGHAT and CDR2 FQDESV come from the germline V gene (reference sequence). The CDR3 runs to 16 residues. The CDR3 loop reads CASSLGSAWDHNEQFF. The CDR3 DNA sequence: TGTGCCAGCAGCCTAGGATCGGCGTGGGATCACAATGAGCAGTTCTTC.

This chain joins TRBV5-1 and TRBJ2-3; weak D call: TRBD1 (6 bases). The CDR3 extends over 13 amino acids. The ends were cut back, 6 bases at V and 5 bases at J, with 13 bases in the middle. Germline V gene data show CDR1 as SGHRS and CDR2 as YFSETQ. The CDR3 region is CASNPGAVDTQYF. The CDR3, as DNA: TGCGCCAGCAATCCAGGGGCGGTAGATACGCAGTATTTT. The complete variable domain, with remaining parts taken from reference TRBV5-1 and TRBJ2-3, reads KAGVTQTPRYLIKTRGQQVTLSCSPISGHRSVSWYQQTPGQGLQFLFEYFSETQRNKGNFPGRFSGRQFSNSRSEMNVSTLELGDSALYLCASNPGAVDTQYFGPGTRLTVL.

The V gene is TRBV19, the J gene TRBJ1-2; TRBD1 aligns across 8 bases. This CDR3 has 14 amino acids. V lost 4 bases to trimming and J lost 3 bases; unmatched junction nucleotides: 4. CDR1 LNHDA and CDR2 SQIVND come from the germline V gene (reference sequence). The DNA of the CDR3 is TGTGCCAGTAGTACCACAGGGGGGGACTATGGCTACACCTTC. Translated, it gives CASSTTGGDYGYTF.

This clone was counted once. The rearrangement joins TRBV29-1 to TRBJ2-6, with D unclear. The germline V gene encodes CDR1 SQVTM and CDR2 ANQGSEA. With 4 bases removed from V and 1 base from J, the gap between germline ends came to 2 bases. The CDR3 contains 12 residues. CDR3 loop: CSVVSGANVLTF. The CDR3 nucleotides read TGCAGCGTTGTGTCTGGGGCCAACGTCCTGACTTTC.

This chain connects TRBV18 to TRBJ2-7; possible D gene TRBD2, 5 bases. The CDR3 is 14 residues long. Trimming left V 3 bases short and J 6 bases short, with 15 bases between. CDR1 and CDR2 from the germline V gene are KGHSH and LQKENI. The CDR3 DNA follows: TGTGCCAGCTCACCGTCCGGGATAGATGGCGAGCAGTACGTC. Its protein product is CASSPSGIDGEQYV.

The chain joins TRBV9 to TRBJ2-3; D perhaps matches TRBD1 (6 bases). This CDR3 is 15 amino acids long. Per germline, CDR1 SGDLS and CDR2 YYNGEE. Trimming pared 0 bases from V and 4 bases from J, leaving 12 bases between. The CDR3 spells CASSVEQGRSDTQYF. Written as DNA, the CDR3 is TGTGCCAGCAGCGTAGAGCAGGGGAGATCAGATACGCAGTATTTT.

The chain joins TRBV19 to TRBJ2-1; D remains unclear. Trimming removed 5 bases at V and 9 bases at J, with 23 bases between. In germline, CDR1 is LNHDA, CDR2 SQIVND (reference sequence). There are 16 residues in the CDR3. CDR3 in DNA: TGTGCCAGTAGTCCACCCCGGGCAGGCCGAAGTGTTGAGCAGTTCTTC. Translation gives CASSPPRAGRSVEQFF.

The CDR3 protein is CASSSTPPADTQYF. The CDR3 nucleotides are TGCGCCAGCAGCTCCACGCCTCCAGCAGATACGCAGTATTTT. The rearrangement joins TRBV5-1 to TRBJ2-3, with D hard to call. Between the trimmed V and J ends, which lost 3 bases and 4 bases, there was a span of 12 bases. The CDR3 is made up of 14 amino acids. The germline gives CDR1 SGHRS, CDR2 YFSETQ.

This rearrangement joins TRBV5-4 to TRBJ1-1; D gene uncertain. CDR3 length: 15 amino acids. Germline CDR1 SGHNT, CDR2 YYREEE (reference sequence). V was trimmed by 6 bases and J by 0 bases, leaving 15 bases between them. The CDR3 here is CASIPDRRMNTEAFF. The CDR3 DNA is TGTGCCAGCATTCCAGACCGACGAATGAACACTGAAGCTTTCTTT.

J is TRBJ1-1 and V is TRBV7-6, with D unclear. V was trimmed by 1 base and J by 10 bases, leaving 22 bases between them. Per germline, CDR1 SGHVS and CDR2 FNYEAQ. This CDR3 has 16 amino acids. The CDR3 protein is CASSLEAPPGVFGAFF. In DNA, the CDR3 is TGTGCCAGCAGCTTAGAGGCCCCGCCCGGGGTATTCGGAGCTTTCTTT. The full variable domain, in which reference TRBV7-6 and TRBJ1-1 provide the parts outside the CDR3, is GAGVSQSPRYKVTKRGQDVALRCDPISGHVSLYWYRQALGQGPEFLTYFNYEAQQDKSGLPNDRFSAERPEGSISTLTIQRTEQRDSAMYRCASSLEAPPGVFGAFFGQGTRLTVV.

The chain employs TRBV3-1 (or the pseudogene TRBV3-2) and TRBJ1-4; 9 bases agree with TRBD1. Germline trimming cut 5 bases from V and 8 bases from J; bases unmatched to any gene: 6. The CDR3 spans 14 residues. Germline CDR1 reads LGHDT; CDR2 reads YNNKEL (reference sequence). In DNA form, the CDR3 reads TGTGCCAGCAGCGCGCGGGACAGGGACGAAAAACTGTTTTTT. The encoded protein is CASSARDRDEKLFF.

The chain is built from TRBV15 and TRBJ1-2; 9 bases line up with TRBD1. Looked up from germline, CDR1 is LNHNV and CDR2 is YYDKDF (reference sequence). The CDR3 extends over 15 amino acids. Germline trimming cut 5 bases from V and 10 bases from J; bases unmatched to any gene: 14. CDR3 sequence (DNA): TGTGCCACCAGCGCAAGGGACAGGGACCGGCAAGTCTACACCTTC. This encodes CATSARDRDRQVYTF.

The V call is TRBV4-2, the J call TRBJ1-3, with a possible D match to TRBD1 (5 bases). Germline CDR1 is LGHNA and CDR2 is YNFKEQ. The germline V and J ends were trimmed by 1 base and 0 bases, with 19 bases remaining between them. The CDR3 length is 19 residues. This chain's CDR3 is CASSQVAQGGLTSGNTIYF. The CDR3 nucleotides are TGTGCCAGCAGCCAAGTGGCCCAGGGCGGACTTACCTCTGGAAACACCATATATTTT.

V gene TRBV3-1 (or the pseudogene TRBV3-2) combines with J gene TRBJ1-6; tentative D call: TRBD1 (5 bases). Germline V lookup: CDR1 LGHDT, CDR2 YNNKEL (reference sequence). The CDR3 is 15 residues long. Trimming stripped 1 base from V and 7 bases from J, with 11 bases between. CDR3 nucleotides: TGTGCCAGCAGCCAAGTGCAGGGTCGAAATTCACCCCTCCACTTT. Encoded protein: CASSQVQGRNSPLHF.

The chain joins TRBV18 to TRBJ2-2; no definite D call. CDR1 is KGHSH and CDR2 is LQKENI in the germline V gene. The ends were cut back, 0 bases at V and 5 bases at J, with 7 bases in the middle. The CDR3 loop spans 14 amino acids. DNA of the CDR3: TGTGCCAGCTCACCACCCCACCGGACCGGGGAGCTGTTTTTT. It specifies CASSPPHRTGELFF.

As regards this clone: At one end, the junction sequence differs from germline, possibly due to a read error. The gene calls are TRBV4-1 and TRBJ2-2; 10 positions match TRBD1. The germline V gene has CDR1 MGHRA and CDR2 YSYEKL. This CDR3 region has 17 residues. CDR3 sequence (DNA): TGCGCCAGCAGCCAAGTCAGACAGGGGGCGAAGACCGGGGAGCTGTTTTTT. Its translation is CASSQVRQGAKTGELFF.

The V gene is TRBV5-4, the J gene TRBJ1-1, with D uncertain. This CDR3 spans 14 amino acids. V was clipped by 3 bases and J by 1 base, with 10 bases between them. CDR1 SGHNT and CDR2 YYREEE come from the germline V gene (reference sequence). The chain's CDR3 is CASSSSLPNTEAFF. In nucleotides, the CDR3 is TGTGCCAGCAGCTCCTCACTACCGAACACTGAAGCTTTCTTT.

A single count supports this clone. The chain links TRBV4-1 to TRBJ1-5; 7 bases map to TRBD1. The CDR3 contains 16 residues. Germline values: CDR1 MGHRA, CDR2 YSYEKL. V dropped 2 bases and J dropped 6; count of bases not matched to a gene: 10. The CDR3 DNA sequence: TGCGCCAGCAGCCAACCTGGACAGGTGAGGGGTCAGCCCCAGCATTTT. Its translation: CASSQPGQVRGQPQHF.

This chain links TRBV4-2 with TRBJ1-1; TRBD1 matches 7 bases. In germline, CDR1 is LGHNA, CDR2 YNFKEQ. The CDR3 spans 15 residues. The V segment lost 6 bases and the J segment 1 base; nucleotides outside the gene matches: 8. The CDR3 region is CASSRGGTENTEAFF. CDR3 coding DNA: TGTGCCAGCAGTCGCGGCGGGACAGAGAACACTGAAGCTTTCTTT.

The CDR3 protein is CASRPTGAEAFF. The DNA of the CDR3 is TGTGCCAGCAGGCCGACAGGGGCTGAAGCTTTCTTT. The rearrangement links TRBV12-3 or TRBV12-4 to TRBJ1-1; 8 positions match TRBD1. This CDR3 is built from 12 residues. Trimming took 6 bases from V and 6 from J; bases not matched to a gene: 3.

This clone was detected a few times. The chain combines TRBV9 with TRBJ2-5; D may correspond to TRBD1 or TRBD2 (6 bases each). CDR1 is SGDLS, CDR2 YYNGEE, per germline. The CDR3 extends over 15 amino acids. Trimming removed 2 bases from V and 5 bases from J, with 16 bases in between. The chain's CDR3 is CASSVDLRGAETQYF. As DNA, the CDR3 is TGTGCCAGCAGCGTTGACCTTAGGGGGGCGGAGACCCAGTACTTC.

The gene calls are TRBV3-1 (or the pseudogene TRBV3-2) and TRBJ1-2; TRBD1 aligns across 12 bases. V shed 8 bases and J 4 bases; nucleotides not matched to a gene: 2. The CDR3 loop spans 13 amino acids. Germline V gene sequence: CDR1 LGHDT, CDR2 YNNKEL (reference sequence). CDR3 sequence (DNA): TGTGCCAGCGCGGGACAGGGGGCCTATGGCTACACCTTC. Translation gives CASAGQGAYGYTF.